The TCR beta chain described here comes from a study of control samples from healthy donors and cancer patients. Profiling relied on immunoSEQ multiplex PCR, and the TCRdb table lists in-frame clones only, not all of them. The data contain tens of thousands of clones, roughly nine tenths of them singletons. This receptor was identified in a woman under 30 in good health. Sequencing input: blood.

DNA of the CDR3: TGTGCCAGCAGTGAAGCGAGGAGTAGTATGGGAGTTAAAGCTTTCTTT. Translating it yields CASSEARSSMGVKAFF. The J gene is TRBJ1-1, the V gene TRBV6-1; D is undetermined. The V gene's germline CDR1 is MNHNS and CDR2 SASEGT. Trimming stripped 0 bases from V and 9 bases from J, with 20 bases between. CDR3 length equals 16 residues.